The 30 T cell receptor beta chains in this list originate from one sample, sequenced in a study of vaccination effects on CD4 cells after COVID-19. No antigen is known for these receptors. Generated by immunoSEQ multiplex PCR, the TCRdb table keeps only in-frame clones and is missing some. The data contain 28,000 or so clones, around 79% of them singletons. Sequencing followed a ViraFEST assay step that expanded antigen-specific CD4+ T cells with viral peptide pools. Having been cultured for 10 days, the cells underwent CD4+ T cell isolation. As their vaccination, participants received two doses of either BNT162b2 or mRNA-1273. The source was CD4+ T cells from PBMCs cultured with HCoV-NL63 spike peptides, collected after COVID-19 vaccination. These receptor sequences come from a human donor who received a COVID-19 vaccine.

The chain links TRBV19 to TRBJ1-4; D is perhaps TRBD1 (5 bases). V lost 10 bases to trimming and J lost 8 bases, with 14 bases between them. The germline gives CDR1 LNHDA, CDR2 SQIVND (reference sequence). The CDR3 is 12 amino acids. The CDR3 region is CATPDQGEKLFF. CDR3 bases: TGTGCCACTCCGGACCAGGGCGAAAAACTGTTTTTT.

This chain joins TRBV10-2 and TRBJ2-7, with 10 positions matching TRBD1. V lost 4 bases and J lost 4; bases outside the gene matches: 7. The CDR3 contains 15 residues. Germline V gives CDR1 WSHSY, CDR2 SAAADI. CDR3 bases: TGCGCCAGCAGTGGACAGGGGGCCGGTGGGTACGAGCAGTACTTC. Amino acid sequence: CASSGQGAGGYEQYF.

The gene calls are TRBV7-9 and TRBJ2-1, with a tentative D call TRBD2 (5 bases). Germline V lookup: CDR1 SEHNR, CDR2 FQNEAQ (reference sequence). This CDR3 region has 15 residues. V lost 5 bases and J lost 2, with 13 bases in between. CDR3 nucleotide sequence: TGTGCCAGCAGCCGCGAGGGCGGAGCCTACAATGAGCAGTTCTTC. It yields the protein CASSREGGAYNEQFF.

The chain couples TRBV18 to TRBJ2-5, with 10 bases fitting TRBD1. The CDR3 has 13 amino acids. Germline assignment: CDR1 KGHSH and CDR2 LQKENI. The trim removed 6 bases at V and 5 bases at J, leaving 3 bases unmatched. CDR3 in amino acids: CASSRQGAETQYF. CDR3 DNA: TGTGCCAGCTCGCGACAGGGGGCGGAGACCCAGTACTTC.

The CDR3 region is CASRTGENEKLFF. The CDR3 nucleotides read TGCGCCAGCAGGACAGGGGAAAATGAAAAACTGTTTTTT. This chain joins TRBV5-1 and TRBJ1-4, with TRBD1 matching 8 bases. J lost 5 bases, V lost 5 bases, and 2 bases had no gene match. Germline CDR1 and CDR2: SGHRS and YFSETQ. The CDR3 length is 13 residues. The variable domain in full, with the rest retrieved from reference TRBV5-1 and TRBJ1-4, is KAGVTQTPRYLIKTRGQQVTLSCSPISGHRSVSWYQQTPGQGLQFLFEYFSETQRNKGNFPGRFSGRQFSNSRSEMNVSTLELGDSALYLCASRTGENEKLFFGSGTQLSVL.

This clone came up once. The genes are TRBV25-1 and TRBJ2-7; 15 positions match TRBD2. Germline V gene lookup returns CDR1 MGHDK and CDR2 SYGVNS. V shed 10 bases and J 2 bases; nucleotides not matched to a gene: 9. The CDR3 loop spans 16 amino acids. CDR3 in amino acids: CATLPGLAGGPYEQYF. CDR3 in DNA: TGTGCCACCCTCCCGGGACTAGCGGGGGGCCCCTACGAGCAGTACTTC.

The chain employs TRBV5-6 and TRBJ2-7; either TRBD1 or TRBD2 may supply D (5 bases each). In germline, CDR1 is SGHDT, CDR2 YYEEEE. The V and J ends lost 0 bases and 1 base respectively, with 11 bases between them. CDR3 length: 15 amino acids. CDR3 residues: CASSLVGDGSYEQYF. In DNA form, the CDR3 reads TGTGCCAGCAGCTTGGTTGGGGACGGGTCCTACGAGCAGTACTTC. The full variable domain, rest sourced from reference TRBV5-6 and TRBJ2-7, is DAGVTQSPTHLIKTRGQQVTLRCSPKSGHDTVSWYQQALGQGPQFIFQYYEEEERQRGNFPDRFSGHQFPNYSSELNVNALLLGDSALYLCASSLVGDGSYEQYFGPGTRLTVT.

The rearrangement joins TRBV9 to TRBJ2-1, with D tentatively TRBD1 or TRBD2 (7 bases each). The CDR3 loop spans 15 amino acids. Germline lookup yields CDR1 SGDLS and CDR2 YYNGEE. V was cut by 0 bases and J by 7 bases, with 14 bases left in between. DNA for the CDR3: TGTGCCAGCAGCGTAGGGGCAGGGGGGGTAAATGAGCAGTTCTTC. Amino acids: CASSVGAGGVNEQFF.

This clone has only one observation. This sequence joins TRBV19 and TRBJ2-5; no reliable D call. The germline V gene has CDR1 LNHDA and CDR2 SQIVND (reference sequence). V lost 6 bases and J lost 11, with 13 bases in between. The CDR3 is 11 amino acids. The CDR3 reads CASRQSNLQYF. The CDR3 nucleotides read TGTGCCAGTAGACAGAGCAATCTTCAGTACTTC.

The V call is TRBV5-6, the J call TRBJ2-3, with D possibly TRBD1 on 6 matching bases. This CDR3 contains 14 residues. V was shortened by 3 bases and J by 6 bases, with 14 bases between the two germline ends. Germline values: CDR1 SGHDT, CDR2 YYEEEE. The CDR3 region is CASSSRQEDDTQYF. DNA for the CDR3: TGTGCCAGCAGCTCAAGACAGGAAGATGATACGCAGTATTTT.

The chain has TRBV10-1 and TRBJ2-1; TRBD2 aligns across 9 bases. J lost 6 bases, V lost 3 bases, and 6 bases had no gene match. This CDR3 region has 15 residues. Germline lookup yields CDR1 WNHNN and CDR2 SYGVQD (reference sequence). Written as DNA, the CDR3 is TGCGCCAGCAGTGATAGTAGCGGGGGACCCAATGAGCAGTTCTTC. Translated: CASSDSSGGPNEQFF.

As to this clone: A read error may account for a junction end that differs from germline. The chain recombines TRBV19 with TRBJ2-3; 13 positions agree with TRBD2. The CDR3 consists of 11 residues. Germline loops: CDR1 LNHDA, CDR2 SQIVND (reference sequence). The CDR3 reads CASTGTSGEKF. CDR3 in DNA: TGTGCCAGTACAGGGACTAGCGGGGAGAAGTTT. The variable domain in full, with the rest retrieved from reference TRBV19 and TRBJ2-3, is DGGITQSPKYLFRKEGQNVTLSCEQNLNHDAMYWYRQDPGQGLRLIYYSQIVNDFQKGDIAEGYSVSREKKESFPLTVTSAQKNPTAFYLCASTGTSGEKFGPGTRLTVL.

This chain connects TRBV10-1 to TRBJ2-2; the D gene is possibly TRBD1 (5 bases). The V and J ends lost 3 bases and 2 bases respectively, with 10 bases between them. Germline V lookup: CDR1 WNHNN, CDR2 SYGVQD (reference sequence). The length of the CDR3 is 15 residues. The DNA of the CDR3 is TGCGCCAGCAGTGACGGCAGGGTAAACACCGGGGAGCTGTTTTTT. Protein: CASSDGRVNTGELFF.

The V and J genes are TRBV12-3 or TRBV12-4 and TRBJ2-7; D uncertain. This CDR3 is built from 11 residues. V dropped 6 bases and J dropped 3 bases, with 6 bases sitting between them. CDR3 sequence: CASSTLYEQYF. The DNA of the CDR3 is TGTGCCAGCAGCACTCTCTACGAGCAGTACTTC.

The V gene is TRBV7-6, the J gene TRBJ2-3; 8 nucleotides align to TRBD2. There are 15 residues in the CDR3. Germline-derived CDR1 and CDR2 are SGHVS and FNYEAQ. V was pared by 5 bases and J by 1 base, with 5 bases of the junction left unmatched. In DNA form, the CDR3 reads TGTGCCAGCAGCCCGGGAGGGTGGGGCACAGATACGCAGTATTTT. It specifies CASSPGGWGTDTQYF. The full variable domain, completed using reference TRBV7-6 and TRBJ2-3, is GAGVSQSPRYKVTKRGQDVALRCDPISGHVSLYWYRQALGQGPEFLTYFNYEAQQDKSGLPNDRFSAERPEGSISTLTIQRTEQRDSAMYRCASSPGGWGTDTQYFGPGTRLTVL.

The CDR3 loop reads CASRPSGTVNTEAFF. CDR3 bases: TGTGCCAGCAGGCCATCTGGGACGGTTAACACTGAAGCTTTCTTT. The V call is TRBV28, the J call TRBJ1-1; tentative D call: TRBD1 (5 bases). CDR3 size: 15 residues. Germline values: CDR1 MDHEN, CDR2 SYDVKM. Trimming pared 6 bases from V and 2 bases from J, leaving 16 bases between.

V gene TRBV13 combines with J gene TRBJ1-3; D possibly corresponds to TRBD1 (5 bases). Germline V CDR1 and CDR2: PRHDT, FYEKMQ (reference sequence). The V end was cut by 0 bases, the J end by 0 bases, with 21 bases between. The CDR3 loop spans 20 amino acids. CDR3 bases: TGTGCCAGCAGCTTAGGCCCAATTTCCCGGACAACCGGCTCTGGAAACACCATATATTTT. It encodes CASSLGPISRTTGSGNTIYF.

This clone was recorded a few times. The chain uses TRBV3-1 (or the pseudogene TRBV3-2) and TRBJ2-1; weak D call: TRBD1 (5 bases). There are 19 residues in the CDR3. Deletions cut 2 bases from V and 0 bases from J, with 20 bases between. The germline gives CDR1 LGHDT, CDR2 YNNKEL (reference sequence). CDR3 region: CASSQKQVGRQSSYNEQFF. CDR3 nucleotides: TGTGCCAGCAGCCAAAAACAGGTGGGGCGGCAAAGCTCCTACAATGAGCAGTTCTTC.

This chain links TRBV5-4 with TRBJ2-1; TRBD2 matches 11 bases. The V gene's germline CDR1 is SGHNT and CDR2 YYREEE (reference sequence). J gave up 9 bases and V 0 bases, and 17 bases lay outside the gene matches. The CDR3 loop spans 19 amino acids. CDR3 sequence (DNA): TGTGCCAGCAGCTTGGGACCCTATAGCGGGGGGGCGATGGTTAGTGAGCAGTTCTTC. Translating gives CASSLGPYSGGAMVSEQFF. Based on the CDR3 plus reference TRBV5-4 and TRBJ2-1, the full variable domain is ETGVTQSPTHLIKTRGQQVTLRCSSQSGHNTVSWYQQALGQGPQFIFQYYREEENGRGNFPPRFSGLQFPNYSSELNVNALELDDSALYLCASSLGPYSGGAMVSEQFFGPGTRLTVL.

This sequence joins TRBV19 and TRBJ1-5; 8 nucleotides align to TRBD1. From germline, CDR1 is LNHDA and CDR2 SQIVND (reference sequence). This CDR3 contains 15 residues. Germline trimming cut 6 bases from V and 8 bases from J; bases unmatched to any gene: 12. In nucleotides, the CDR3 is TGTGCCAGTAGGGAACCGGGACAGGCAGGGGAGCCCCAGCATTTT. Protein sequence: CASREPGQAGEPQHF.

The V and J genes are TRBV11-1 and TRBJ2-5, with 7 nucleotides matching TRBD2. The germline V gene encodes CDR1 SGHAT and CDR2 FQDESV (reference sequence). CDR3 length: 14 residues. The V and J ends lost 5 bases and 6 bases, in that order; junction bases with no gene match: 9. The CDR3 bases are TGTGCCAGCAGCCCGGCGGGAGCGAAGCAGACCCAGTACTTC. Translation: CASSPAGAKQTQYF.

The V call is TRBV11-3, the J call TRBJ2-1, with D perhaps matching TRBD1 (6 bases). Trimming pared 4 bases from V and 6 bases from J, leaving 16 bases between. Germline V gene data show CDR1 as SGHNT and CDR2 as YENEEA. The CDR3 consists of 15 residues. CDR3 nucleotide sequence: TGTGCCAGCAGCTCCCAGGGGAACTTGATCAATGAGCAGTTCTTC. Encoded protein: CASSSQGNLINEQFF.

This clone has a count of ten or more. The V call is TRBV10-3, the J call TRBJ2-1; TRBD1 matches at 7 bases. This CDR3 contains 12 residues. CDR1 and CDR2 from the germline V gene are ENHRY and SYGVKD. Trimming took 10 bases from V and 3 from J; bases not matched to a gene: 3. This CDR3 reads CATWDSYNEQFF. Here the CDR3 DNA reads TGTGCCACGTGGGACAGCTACAATGAGCAGTTCTTC.

This chain uses TRBV2 with TRBJ1-1; TRBD1 matches at 8 bases. This CDR3 has 13 residues. Germline CDR1 reads SNHLY; CDR2 reads FYNNEI. V was pared by 5 bases and J by 3 bases, with 2 bases of the junction left unmatched. The CDR3 sequence is CASSSTGDTEAFF. CDR3 sequence (DNA): TGTGCCAGCAGTTCGACAGGGGACACTGAAGCTTTCTTT.

This clone was observed a handful of times. V gene TRBV5-4 combines with J gene TRBJ2-7; no definite D call. Trimming left V 0 bases short and J 0 bases short, with 10 bases between. This CDR3 contains 15 residues. Germline V gene lookup returns CDR1 SGHNT and CDR2 YYREEE (reference sequence). In DNA form, the CDR3 reads TGTGCCAGCAGCTTGGATCCTAACCTCTCCTACGAGCAGTACTTC. Encoded protein: CASSLDPNLSYEQYF. The full variable domain, its missing parts supplied by reference TRBV5-4 and TRBJ2-7, is ETGVTQSPTHLIKTRGQQVTLRCSSQSGHNTVSWYQQALGQGPQFIFQYYREEENGRGNFPPRFSGLQFPNYSSELNVNALELDDSALYLCASSLDPNLSYEQYFGPGTRLTVT.

The chain couples TRBV7-7 to TRBJ2-2, with 8 bases that match TRBD1. Unmatched junction bases numbered 4, after V lost 4 bases and J lost 6 bases. Germline V gives CDR1 SSHAT, CDR2 FNYEAQ (reference sequence). The CDR3 totals 14 residues. CDR3 in DNA: TGTGCCAGCAGCTCGGACAGGGTCTCCGGGGAGCTGTTTTTT. Translating it yields CASSSDRVSGELFF.

DNA for the CDR3: TGTGCCAGCAGCCCGGGGGGTAGCGGGAGAGGCAACGAGCAGTACTTC. It is translated as CASSPGGSGRGNEQYF. This sequence joins TRBV5-6 and TRBJ2-7; TRBD2 matches 9 bases. The ends lost 4 bases at V and 5 bases at J; junction bases unmatched: 13. The CDR3 loop spans 16 amino acids. Germline V CDR1 and CDR2: SGHDT, YYEEEE.

This clone has more than one count but fewer than ten. The rearrangement links TRBV11-2 to TRBJ1-2; D uncertain. The CDR3 is made up of 13 amino acids. The V gene lost 5 bases and the J gene lost 3 bases, with 10 bases spanning the gap. Germline V gives CDR1 SGHAT, CDR2 FQNNGV. The CDR3 DNA sequence: TGTGCCAGCAGCGGAAGGACGGACTATGGCTACACCTTC. It is translated as CASSGRTDYGYTF.

This clone came up a few times. The chain uses TRBV30 and TRBJ1-2, with a weak D call TRBD1 (5 bases). Germline values: CDR1 GTSNPN, CDR2 SVGIG (reference sequence). Trimming pared 3 bases from V and 0 bases from J, leaving 14 bases between. The CDR3 consists of 15 residues. CDR3 residues: CAWRQETTANYGYTF. The CDR3 DNA is TGTGCCTGGAGGCAGGAGACGACAGCTAACTATGGCTACACCTTC. Filled out from reference TRBV30 and TRBJ1-2, the complete variable domain reads SQTIHQWPATLVQPVGSPLSLECTVEGTSNPNLYWYRQAAGRGLQLLFYSVGIGQISSEVPQNLSASRPQDRQFILSSKKLLLSDSGFYLCAWRQETTANYGYTFGSGTRLTVV.

The chain carries TRBV10-3 and TRBJ2-7; 11 positions agree with TRBD1. CDR3 size: 13 residues. After removal of 10 bases from V and 4 bases from J, the junction contained 6 bases not matched to a gene. The germline CDR1 and CDR2 sequences are ENHRY and SYGVKD. The CDR3 reads CASGTGGDYEQYF. The CDR3 DNA reads as TGTGCCAGCGGGACAGGGGGGGATTACGAGCAGTACTTC.